These T cell receptor beta chains were read from a single sample in a study of shared clonotypes between healthy human individuals. The data were produced by immunoSEQ multiplex PCR, yet TCRdb's version contains in-frame clones alone and is incomplete. The profile covers around 2.5 million clones, with 90% to 95% appearing a single time and 0.36% taken by the ten largest. The sequencing input was naive CD4+ T cells from PBMCs. The source is a man between 18 and 35 years old in good health. Some clones in this sample may be carry-over from other donors' samples. The CDR3 runs from the conserved cysteine through the conserved F or W. The order of the fields is V gene, CDR3 protein.

>TRBV5-1
CASSSFQGWKYF
>TRBV28
CASKTGQAYEQYF
>TRBV4-3
CASSQSPTYEQYF
>TRBV5-1
CASSLKGNTGELFF
>TRBV29-1
CSVADPSGQPQHF
>TRBV5-1
CASSGGTLGDYGYTF
>TRBV5-5
CASSRGDGYGYTF
>TRBV5-5
CASSTYGNTIYF
>TRBV5-1
CASSRDSNQPQHF
>TRBV2
CASSVTPRQAGSYEQYF
>TRBV7-9
CASSFTPRQGLVTPLHF
>TRBV18
CASSLGTLSYEQYF
>TRBV7-7
CASSLGLGTELFF
>TRBV25-1
CASSEYVGGRTDTQYF
>TRBV18
CASSLTEGQGGVDF
>TRBV2
CASSFDRASYEQYF
>TRBV11-3
CASSSGGYPGKETQYF
>TRBV28
CASSPGEPQHF
>TRBV5-4
CASSLVGDRNEQYF
>TRBV27
CASSYRGPSYEQYF
>TRBV5-4
CASSLSGLAGVVGELFF
>TRBV28
CASSPGGATNEKLFF
>TRBV27
CASSPRGFQPQHF
>TRBV28
CASSLMLQGNQPQHF
>TRBV18
CASSPTTREGYGYTF
>TRBV9
CASSVAGLETQYF
>TRBV2
CAPREEADTQYF
>TRBV7-9
CASNRVGVSSYNEQFF
>TRBV27
CASSVESSSYNEQFF
>TRBV5-1
CASSLGSLVGDGYTF
>TRBV9
CASSAYPGTGNTEAFF
>TRBV5-1
CASSFVQAARNTEAFF
>TRBV19
CASSFPRGGPGNEKLFF
>TRBV18
CASSPQQKGTGGPEQYF
>TRBV6-1
CASTGQILNTEAFF
>TRBV6-1
CASSEGQGGPNYGYTF
>TRBV11-2
CASSLAEFLAYEQYF
>TRBV11-1
CASSQSVGGYTF